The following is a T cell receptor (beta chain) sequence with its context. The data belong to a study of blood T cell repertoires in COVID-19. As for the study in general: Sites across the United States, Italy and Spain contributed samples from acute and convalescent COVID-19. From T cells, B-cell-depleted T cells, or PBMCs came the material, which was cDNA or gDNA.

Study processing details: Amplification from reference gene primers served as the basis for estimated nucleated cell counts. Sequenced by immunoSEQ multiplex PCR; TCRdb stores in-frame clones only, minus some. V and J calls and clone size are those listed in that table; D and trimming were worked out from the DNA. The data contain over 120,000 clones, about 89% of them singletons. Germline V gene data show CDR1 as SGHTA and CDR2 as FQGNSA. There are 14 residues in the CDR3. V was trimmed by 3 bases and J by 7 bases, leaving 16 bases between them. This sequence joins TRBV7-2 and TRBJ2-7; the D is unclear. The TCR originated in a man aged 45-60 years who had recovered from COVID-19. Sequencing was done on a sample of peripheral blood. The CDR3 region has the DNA TGTGCCAGCAGCTTCGTCTTTCCCCTACGTGAGCAGTACTTC. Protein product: CASSFVFPLREQYF.